The 8 T cell receptor beta chains below all came from one sample that was sequenced in a study of T cell responses to AZD1222 COVID-19 vaccine (dated by TCRdb to the early 2020s). The time point label, read with the paper, signifies: about 28 days (+/-7) after the second vaccine dose. Library generation was performed with the immunoSEQ multiplex PCR assay. TCRdb took over this immuneACCESS table, retaining in-frame rearrangements with V and J assigned. Such tables are incomplete; in checked studies, under half of the missing clones stem from an unresolved V gene, and the remainder is unexplained. For this sample there are about 82,000 clones; approximately 85% appear just once. About 12% of the sample comes from the top ten. The sample consisted of peripheral blood, taken 28 days after the second AZD1222 dose. These receptors came from an adult who received the AZD1222 COVID-19 vaccine.

V usage is TRBV5-1 and J usage is TRBJ2-5; a weak D match, TRBD1 (6 bases). V gave up 1 base and J gave up 3 bases, with 10 bases separating them. CDR3 length equals 14 residues. Germline-derived CDR1 and CDR2 are SGHRS and YFSETQ. The CDR3 DNA reads as TGCGCCAGCAGCTTGTCAGCAGGGGAAGAGACCCAGTACTTC. Its protein product is CASSLSAGEETQYF.

The V gene is TRBV5-1, the J gene TRBJ2-1, with 7 bases that match TRBD1. This CDR3 region has 17 residues. With V trimmed by 3 bases and J by 4 bases, 13 bases remained unmatched. Germline CDR1 SGHRS, CDR2 YFSETQ. CDR3 sequence (DNA): TGCGCCAGCAGCTCCCGCTGGGGGACAGAACCTTACAATGAGCAGTTCTTC. As protein: CASSSRWGTEPYNEQFF.

The rearrangement links TRBV28 to TRBJ1-3; D not certain. Looked up from germline, CDR1 is MDHEN and CDR2 is SYDVKM. The CDR3 runs 13 residues. V gave up 6 bases and J gave up 0 bases, with 6 bases separating them. Here the CDR3 reads CASRTPSGNTIYF. In nucleotides, the CDR3 is TGTGCCAGCAGGACCCCCTCTGGAAACACCATATATTTT. Looking up the rest from reference TRBV28 and TRBJ1-3 gives the full variable domain: DVKVTQSSRYLVKRTGEKVFLECVQDMDHENMFWYRQDPGLGLRLIYFSYDVKMKEKGDIPEGYSVSREKKERFSLILESASTNQTSMYLCASRTPSGNTIYFGEGSWLTVV.

The chain employs TRBV7-9 and TRBJ1-6, with D hard to call. Germline V gene lookup returns CDR1 SEHNR and CDR2 FQNEAQ (reference sequence). The V end lost 3 bases, the J end lost 1 base, and 19 bases lay between the germline ends. The CDR3 has 19 residues. Here the CDR3 reads CASSFTSGVGSSYNSPLHF. CDR3 DNA: TGTGCCAGCAGCTTCACATCAGGCGTGGGTTCATCCTATAATTCACCCCTCCACTTT.

The chain couples TRBV7-2 to TRBJ2-1, with 12 bases fitting TRBD1. V lost 5 bases to trimming and J lost 9 bases; unmatched junction nucleotides: 2. CDR1 and CDR2 (germline): SGHTA, FQGNSA. This CDR3 is 13 amino acids long. DNA for the CDR3: TGTGCCAGCAGCGGGGACAGGGGGCCTGAGCAGTTCTTC. It is translated as CASSGDRGPEQFF. Drawing the rest from reference TRBV7-2 and TRBJ2-1, the complete variable domain is GAGVSQSPSNKVTEKGKDVELRCDPISGHTALYWYRQSLGQGLEFLIYFQGNSAPDKSGLPSDRFSAERTGGSVSTLTIQRTQQEDSAVYLCASSGDRGPEQFFGPGTRLTVL.

This chain connects TRBV12-3 or TRBV12-4 to TRBJ1-4; a possible D gene is TRBD1 (6 bases). Trimming cost V 6 bases and J 8 bases, with 13 bases left between them. This CDR3 has 13 residues. The CDR3 bases are TGTGCCAGCAGCCCGGACAGATGGGAAAAACTGTTTTTT. Its translation is CASSPDRWEKLFF.

A few counts support this clone. This rearrangement joins TRBV20-1 to TRBJ1-4, with a weak D call TRBD1 (5 bases). CDR3 length: 11 amino acids. Deletions cut 8 bases from V and 12 bases from J, with 16 bases between. Germline values: CDR1 DFQATT, CDR2 SNEGSKA (reference sequence). Written as DNA, the CDR3 is TGCAGTCCCAAGTTGGGGACGGAACTGTTTTTT. Protein: CSPKLGTELFF.

This clone appeared a single time. The J gene is TRBJ2-1, the V gene TRBV20-1; tentative D call: TRBD2 (5 bases). In germline, CDR1 is DFQATT, CDR2 SNEGSKA (reference sequence). The V gene lost 3 bases and the J gene lost 5 bases, with 11 bases spanning the gap. This CDR3 region has 13 residues. The CDR3 DNA follows: TGCAGTGCTAGTTTATGGCGGGACAATGAGCAGTTCTTC. Translating gives CSASLWRDNEQFF.